The 20 T cell receptor beta chains given below trace back to one sample, sequenced in a study of monozygotic twins with inflammatory bowel disease. TCRdb reprocessed the 5' RACE reads, keeping one entry per CDR3 protein, no DNA. Its table records some 200,000 distinct CDR3 sequences. Input material: blood. All receptors derive from a human donor with ulcerative colitis or Crohn's disease, or a healthy co-twin of an affected twin (not recorded which).

The chain couples TRBV7-2 to TRBJ2-7. Germline V CDR1 and CDR2: SGHTA, FQGNSA. The CDR3 consists of 13 residues. Here the CDR3 reads CASSFGFLYEQYF.

CDR3 sequence reads: CATSRDWTGGWEQFF. The chain uses TRBV15 and TRBJ2-1; lacking DNA, the TRBD1 call made by TCRdb goes unchecked. This CDR3 spans 15 amino acids. Germline values: CDR1 LNHNV, CDR2 YYDKDF (reference sequence).

The V call is TRBV19, the J call TRBJ1-1. This CDR3 region has 13 residues. CDR1 LNHDA and CDR2 SQIVND come from the germline V gene (reference sequence). The CDR3 sequence: CASSMGSMMAAFF.

The CDR3 region is CASSYDRGPSSPGYEQYF. V and J are TRBV6-5 and TRBJ2-7; the TCRdb call, TRBD1, lacks DNA for checking. The germline V gene encodes CDR1 MNHEY and CDR2 SVGAGI. The CDR3 runs 18 residues.

The V and J genes are TRBV3-1 and TRBJ1-1. Germline V gene sequence: CDR1 LGHDT, CDR2 YNNKEL (reference sequence). This CDR3 spans 14 amino acids. The CDR3: CASSQRPQNTEAFF.

The gene calls are TRBV6-4 and TRBJ2-1. Germline CDR1 is MRHNA and CDR2 is SNTAGT. The CDR3 contains 13 residues. The CDR3: CASSWSSYNEQFF.

This chain connects TRBV12-3 or TRBV12-4 to TRBJ2-4; TCRdb's D gene call, TRBD2, goes unchecked for lack of DNA. The CDR3 sequence is 15 residues long. The CDR3 spells CASSLRSSGPNIQYF.

The V and J genes are TRBV3-1 and TRBJ2-5; the D call of TRBD2 rests on TCRdb alone, since no DNA is present to check it. The germline gives CDR1 LGHDT, CDR2 YNNKEL (reference sequence). This CDR3 is 16 amino acids long. The CDR3 loop reads CASSPLGLAGGMTQYF.

The V and J genes are TRBV5-1 and TRBJ2-1; the TCRdb D gene call, TRBD2, has no DNA to confirm it. CDR1 and CDR2 (germline): SGHRS, YFSETQ. The CDR3 contains 17 residues. The CDR3 loop reads CASSLVIASGGYNEQFF. Full variable domain (remainder filled in from reference TRBV5-1 and TRBJ2-1): KAGVTQTPRYLIKTRGQQVTLSCSPISGHRSVSWYQQTPGQGLQFLFEYFSETQRNKGNFPGRFSGRQFSNSRSEMNVSTLELGDSALYLCASSLVIASGGYNEQFFGPGTRLTVL.

V is TRBV9 and J is TRBJ1-3. CDR3 length equals 15 residues. Germline CDR1 reads SGDLS; CDR2 reads YYNGEE. Here the CDR3 reads CASSVAGLSGNTIYF.

Here the CDR3 reads CASSYGGNHGELFF. V and J are TRBV6-6 and TRBJ2-2; no DNA is available, so the TRBD1 call from TCRdb remains unchecked. CDR3 length: 14 residues. From germline, CDR1 is MNHNY and CDR2 SVGAGI (reference sequence).

The V call is TRBV15, the J call TRBJ1-2. Per germline, CDR1 LNHNV and CDR2 YYDKDF (reference sequence). The CDR3 is made up of 15 amino acids. CDR3 amino acids: CATSRDNSRTYGYTF.

V is TRBV6-1 and J is TRBJ2-7; checking the TCRdb D call of TRBD2 is not possible without DNA. The CDR3 consists of 14 residues. Germline assignment: CDR1 MNHNS and CDR2 SASEGT. The chain's CDR3 is CAGIKGTGHNEQYF.

V usage is TRBV21-1 and J usage is TRBJ2-7. TRBV21-1 is flagged as a pseudogene. There are 13 residues in the CDR3. The CDR3 sequence: CASNMGISYEQYF.

The chain has TRBV5-5 and TRBJ1-2. Germline assignment: CDR1 SGHKS and CDR2 YYEKEE (reference sequence). The CDR3 is 13 amino acids. The chain's CDR3 is CASSPFIVYGYTF.

V gene TRBV4-2 combines with J gene TRBJ2-7; TCRdb lists TRBD2, though no DNA is available to test this call. The CDR3 has 18 amino acids. CDR1 is LGHNA and CDR2 is YNFKEQ in the germline V gene. CDR3 protein: CASSLQPLSGRAIDEQYF.

The chain uses TRBV5-1 and TRBJ2-3; TCRdb's D gene call, TRBD2, goes unchecked for lack of DNA. The germline CDR1 and CDR2 sequences are SGHRS and YFSETQ. The length of the CDR3 is 16 residues. This CDR3 is CASSLLRALHTDTQYF.

The CDR3 is CASSLFAGRETQYF. The J gene is TRBJ2-5, the V gene TRBV5-1; lacking DNA, the TRBD1 call made by TCRdb goes unchecked. The CDR3 contains 14 residues. CDR1 is SGHRS, CDR2 YFSETQ, per germline.

J is TRBJ2-7 and V is TRBV12-3 or TRBV12-4; TCRdb outputs TRBD1, but without DNA this stays unchecked. The CDR3 spans 14 residues. CDR3 in amino acids: CASSSQGSRYEQYF.

The gene calls are TRBV4-2 and TRBJ1-2; TCRdb calls TRBD1, which cannot be checked without DNA. The germline CDR1 and CDR2 sequences are LGHNA and YNFKEQ. The CDR3 is 15 residues long. CDR3 residues: CASSQLSGQNYGYTF.